These 15 T cell receptor beta chains were all obtained from the same sample, sequenced in a study of blood T cell repertoires in COVID-19. Using immunoSEQ multiplex PCR, the repertoire was profiled, and TCRdb retains in-frame clones only, with some absent. Of 100,000 to 150,000 clones listed, roughly 91% are singletons. The sample comprised peripheral blood. These receptors were obtained from a man in his 60s with COVID-19, enrolled during active disease.

The rearrangement links TRBV5-8 to TRBJ2-2; the D gene is possibly TRBD1 (6 bases). The germline CDR1 and CDR2 sequences are SGHTS and YDEGEE. Trimming removed 4 bases from V and 4 bases from J, with 17 bases in between. This CDR3 region has 16 residues. The CDR3 reads CASSPPTGSITGELFF. CDR3 in DNA: TGTGCCAGCAGCCCACCAACAGGGTCGATCACCGGGGAGCTGTTTTTT.

This chain joins TRBV7-3 and TRBJ1-6; 8 nucleotides agree with TRBD1. This CDR3 is built from 15 residues. J gave up 2 bases and V 3 bases, and 0 bases lay outside the gene matches. Germline assignment: CDR1 SGHTA and CDR2 FQGTGA. The chain's CDR3 is CASSLTGAYNSPLHF. CDR3 in DNA: TGTGCCAGCAGCTTGACAGGGGCCTATAATTCACCCCTCCACTTT. The full variable domain, with the rest looked up from reference TRBV7-3 and TRBJ1-6, is GAGVSQTPSNKVTEKGKYVELRCDPISGHTALYWYRQSLGQGPEFLIYFQGTGAADDSGLPNDRFFAVRPEGSVSTLKIQRTERGDSAVYLCASSLTGAYNSPLHFGNGTRLTVT.

The chain couples TRBV5-4 to TRBJ1-2; 9 nucleotides agree with TRBD1. The trim removed 2 bases at V and 0 bases at J, leaving 2 bases unmatched. Germline loops: CDR1 SGHNT, CDR2 YYREEE (reference sequence). CDR3 length equals 15 residues. The CDR3 is CASSFRQGANYGYTF. CDR3 DNA: TGTGCCAGCAGCTTCAGACAGGGGGCTAACTATGGCTACACCTTC.

This clone came up a few times. The chain couples TRBV5-1 to TRBJ1-4; no reliable D call. The CDR3 has 16 amino acids. The V gene's germline CDR1 is SGHRS and CDR2 YFSETQ. V was clipped by 0 bases and J by 0 bases, with 9 bases between them. The CDR3 protein is CASSLDHSATNEKLFF. The CDR3 DNA reads as TGCGCCAGCAGCTTGGATCACAGTGCAACTAATGAAAAACTGTTTTTT.

This clone was picked up a small number of times. The chain carries TRBV5-1 and TRBJ1-4; D remains unclear. The CDR3 contains 14 residues. The germline V gene has CDR1 SGHRS and CDR2 YFSETQ. V lost 0 bases and J 1 base, leaving 4 bases between the germline ends. CDR3 loop: CASSLDRTNEKLFF. CDR3 DNA sequence: TGCGCCAGCAGCTTGGACAGAACTAATGAAAAACTGTTTTTT.

V usage is TRBV18 and J usage is TRBJ2-2; 9 positions agree with TRBD1. CDR3 length: 16 amino acids. Unmatched junction bases numbered 9, after V lost 5 bases and J lost 5 bases. Germline V lookup: CDR1 KGHSH, CDR2 LQKENI. This CDR3 is CASSSQGTGRTGELFF. DNA of the CDR3: TGTGCCAGCTCAAGCCAAGGGACAGGGCGAACCGGGGAGCTGTTTTTT.

The chain has TRBV12-3 or TRBV12-4 and TRBJ1-1; D ambiguous. The CDR3 totals 13 residues. V gave up 5 bases and J gave up 7 bases, with 14 bases separating them. CDR3 sequence: CASSPRKGGEAFF. CDR3 sequence (DNA): TGTGCCAGCAGTCCTCGAAAAGGCGGTGAAGCTTTCTTT.

The chain combines TRBV3-1 (or the pseudogene TRBV3-2) with TRBJ2-2; 13 bases are a match to TRBD2. This CDR3 contains 18 residues. Trimming at V came to 0 bases and at J to 8 bases, leaving 9 bases not matched to a gene. CDR1 is LGHDT and CDR2 is YNNKEL in the germline V gene (reference sequence). This CDR3 is CASSQETGLAGAAGELFF. In DNA, the CDR3 is TGTGCCAGCAGCCAAGAAACAGGACTAGCGGGGGCTGCGGGGGAGCTGTTTTTT.

This rearrangement joins TRBV18 to TRBJ2-3, with D tentatively TRBD2 (6 bases). The CDR3 totals 18 residues. Trimming stripped 1 base from V and 0 bases from J, with 17 bases between. CDR1 and CDR2 (germline): KGHSH, LQKENI. For the CDR3, the DNA is TGTGCCAGCTCACCACAAGTTTTCCGGACTACTAGCACAGATACGCAGTATTTT. It translates to CASSPQVFRTTSTDTQYF.

The chain employs TRBV4-3 and TRBJ1-6; tentatively, D is TRBD1 (5 bases). Trimming shortened V by 0 bases and J by 8 bases, and 17 bases separated the two germline ends. This CDR3 has 17 residues. Germline V gene data show CDR1 as LGHNA and CDR2 as YSLEER. Here the CDR3 DNA reads TGCGCCAGCAGCCAAGAATTTCCAGGGACTTTGGATTCACCCCTCCACTTT. Encoded protein: CASSQEFPGTLDSPLHF.

This clone turned up a few times. The chain combines TRBV30 with TRBJ2-1; a weak D match, TRBD2 (6 bases). CDR3 length: 16 amino acids. In germline, CDR1 is GTSNPN, CDR2 SVGIG (reference sequence). V lost 2 bases, J lost 8 bases, and 22 bases lay in between. The CDR3 loop is CAWSRGGARAKDEQFF. The CDR3 region has the DNA TGTGCCTGGAGTAGAGGCGGGGCCAGGGCTAAGGATGAGCAGTTCTTC.

V gene TRBV30 combines with J gene TRBJ2-2; 10 nucleotides line up with TRBD1. The V gene end was trimmed by 5 bases and the J gene end by 1 base; junction bases not matched to a gene: 13. The CDR3 covers 18 residues. Germline assignment: CDR1 GTSNPN and CDR2 SVGIG (reference sequence). CDR3 residues: CAWAQDRGLIGNTGELFF. The CDR3 nucleotides are TGTGCCTGGGCCCAAGACAGGGGGCTAATTGGGAACACCGGGGAGCTGTTTTTT.

The chain couples TRBV14 to TRBJ2-2; D may be TRBD2 (5 bases). Looked up from germline, CDR1 is SGHDN and CDR2 is FVKESK. V lost 0 bases and J 5 bases, leaving 10 bases between the germline ends. This CDR3 is 15 amino acids long. The CDR3 DNA sequence: TGTGCCAGCAGCCAAGAGAGGGCTGGGACCGGGGAGCTGTTTTTT. It codes for CASSQERAGTGELFF.

The gene calls are TRBV9 and TRBJ2-1; the D gene is possibly TRBD2 (6 bases). The CDR3 runs to 15 residues. Trimming took 3 bases from V and 9 from J, leaving 19 bases between them. The germline V gene has CDR1 SGDLS and CDR2 YYNGEE. CDR3 DNA: TGTGCCAGCAGCGCGGGCGGGGCTAGTGGGATTGAGCAGTTCTTC. It yields the protein CASSAGGASGIEQFF.

V is TRBV4-1 and J is TRBJ2-2; D gene unclear. Trimming removed 2 bases at V and 1 base at J, with 8 bases between. This CDR3 comprises 15 residues. Germline V gene data show CDR1 as MGHRA and CDR2 as YSYEKL. CDR3 in DNA: TGCGCCAGCAGCCAAAACTCCATGAACACCGGGGAGCTGTTTTTT. Protein product: CASSQNSMNTGELFF.